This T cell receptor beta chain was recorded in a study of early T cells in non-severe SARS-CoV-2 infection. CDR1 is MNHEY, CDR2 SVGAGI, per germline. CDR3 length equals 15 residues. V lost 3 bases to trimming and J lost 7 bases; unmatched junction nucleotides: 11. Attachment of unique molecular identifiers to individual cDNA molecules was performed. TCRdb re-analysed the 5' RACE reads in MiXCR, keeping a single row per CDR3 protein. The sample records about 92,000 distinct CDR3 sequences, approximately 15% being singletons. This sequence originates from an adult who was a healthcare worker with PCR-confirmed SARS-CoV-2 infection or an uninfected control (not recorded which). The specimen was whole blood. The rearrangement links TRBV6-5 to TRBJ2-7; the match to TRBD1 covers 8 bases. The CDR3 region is CASSYRSGGSGEQYF. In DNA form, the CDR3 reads TGTGCCAGCAGTTATAGGTCAGGGGGCAGCGGGGAGCAGTACTTC.